These 27 T cell receptor beta chains originate from one sample sequenced in a study of patients and donors after allogeneic stem cell transplantation. TCRdb re-derived calls from the RT-PCR reads in MiXCR, one entry per CDR3 protein. The table includes approximately 170,000 distinct CDR3 sequences, approximately 28% detected once. The sequenced sample was blood, either unsorted or a sorted T cell fraction (not recorded which). These receptors were taken from a human donor who was either an allogeneic HSCT recipient or a stem cell or donor lymphocyte infusion donor (not recorded which). It is not recorded whose cells these are; they may come from a transplant donor.

The V call is TRBV27, the J call TRBJ1-2, with D unclear. Looked up from germline, CDR1 is MNHEY and CDR2 is SMNVEV (reference sequence). CDR3 length: 15 amino acids. Trimming took off 1 base at V and 7 bases at J, with 16 bases between the two ends. In nucleotides, the CDR3 is TGTGCCAGCAGTTTATACCCGTCGGCACCGTTTGGCTACACCTTC. Protein product: CASSLYPSAPFGYTF.

This chain joins TRBV20-1 and TRBJ2-3, with D tentatively TRBD1 (6 bases). From germline, CDR1 is DFQATT and CDR2 SNEGSKA (reference sequence). Trimming stripped 5 bases from V and 2 bases from J, with 11 bases between. The CDR3 is 13 amino acids. CDR3 region: CSALDSYTDTQYF. The CDR3, as DNA: TGCAGTGCTCTGGACAGCTACACAGATACGCAGTATTTT.

This clonotype was seen only a few times. The chain carries TRBV7-9 and TRBJ2-1; 7 nucleotides agree with TRBD1. This CDR3 region has 11 residues. CDR1 and CDR2 from the germline V gene are SEHNR and FQNEAQ (reference sequence). J lost 13 bases, V lost 1 base, and 1 base had no gene match. The CDR3 DNA sequence: TGTGCCAGCAGCTTAGAGGGGGCTCAGTTCTTC. Translating gives CASSLEGAQFF.

The V and J genes are TRBV21-1 and TRBJ2-6. TRBV21-1 is a known pseudogene. The CDR3 runs to 15 residues. CDR3 residues: CASSIRFSGANVLTF. Here the CDR3 DNA reads TGTGCCAGCAGCATTCGGTTTAGTGGGGCCAACGTCCTGACTTTC.

This clonotype was seen ten or more times. V gene TRBV5-1 combines with J gene TRBJ1-4; D unclear. CDR1 and CDR2 from the germline V gene are SGHRS and YFSETQ. The CDR3 runs to 13 residues. V lost 5 bases to trimming and J lost 5 bases, with 10 bases between them. DNA of the CDR3: TGCGCCAGCAGGGAAGGAGAGAATGAAAAACTGTTTTTT. This sequence encodes CASREGENEKLFF.

The genes are TRBV6-2 or TRBV6-3 and TRBJ2-1; a possible D gene is TRBD2 (6 bases). Germline assignment: CDR1 MNHEY and CDR2 SVGEGT. Trimming shortened V by 2 bases and J by 2 bases, and 7 bases separated the two germline ends. This CDR3 comprises 14 residues. CDR3 loop: CASSYGGAYNEQFF. As DNA, the CDR3 is TGTGCCAGCAGTTACGGCGGGGCCTACAATGAGCAGTTCTTC.

V and J are TRBV28 and TRBJ1-4, with D hard to call. The CDR3 totals 15 residues. V lost 3 bases to trimming and J lost 0 bases, with 8 bases between them. Germline lookup yields CDR1 MDHEN and CDR2 SYDVKM. Written as DNA, the CDR3 is TGTGCCAGCAGTTTCTACACCCCAACTAATGAAAAACTGTTTTTT. It specifies CASSFYTPTNEKLFF.

The CDR3 DNA follows: TGTGCCTGGAGACGGACCAACACTGAAGCTTTCTTT. Amino acids: CAWRRTNTEAFF. The chain carries TRBV30 and TRBJ1-1; D not certain. Germline V lookup: CDR1 GTSNPN, CDR2 SVGIG (reference sequence). This CDR3 has 12 amino acids. V was shortened by 3 bases and J by 2 bases, with 7 bases between the two germline ends. Drawing the rest from reference TRBV30 and TRBJ1-1, the complete variable domain is SQTIHQWPATLVQPVGSPLSLECTVEGTSNPNLYWYRQAAGRGLQLLFYSVGIGQISSEVPQNLSASRPQDRQFILSSKKLLLSDSGFYLCAWRRTNTEAFFGQGTRLTVV.

This clonotype has only a few counts. The chain couples TRBV20-1 to TRBJ2-1, with D tentatively TRBD2 (6 bases). Germline loops: CDR1 DFQATT, CDR2 SNEGSKA (reference sequence). V lost 7 bases and J 0 bases, leaving 10 bases between the germline ends. This CDR3 is built from 13 residues. For the CDR3, the DNA is TGCAGTGTTAGCGGTCGCTCCTACAATGAGCAGTTCTTC. Translated: CSVSGRSYNEQFF.

The rearrangement links TRBV7-2 to TRBJ1-2; 8 bases align to TRBD1. This CDR3 contains 15 residues. V shed 5 bases and J 0 bases; nucleotides not matched to a gene: 5. CDR1 SGHTA and CDR2 FQGNSA come from the germline V gene. CDR3 nucleotide sequence: TGTGCCAGCAGCCCTCGGACAGGGACTAACTATGGCTACACCTTC. Translation: CASSPRTGTNYGYTF.

The rearrangement links TRBV6-2 or TRBV6-3 to TRBJ2-1; D not resolved. V gave up 6 bases and J gave up 5 bases, with 8 bases separating them. This CDR3 spans 12 amino acids. CDR1 MNHEY and CDR2 SVGEGT come from the germline V gene. CDR3 loop: CASRPTNNEQFF. The CDR3 DNA sequence: TGTGCCAGCAGACCTACCAACAATGAGCAGTTCTTC.

This rearrangement joins TRBV9 to TRBJ2-1, with 11 bases matching TRBD2. Germline-derived CDR1 and CDR2 are SGDLS and YYNGEE. Trimming took 0 bases from V and 2 from J; bases not matched to a gene: 4. The CDR3 extends over 17 amino acids. The CDR3 protein is CASSVAGTSGTYNEQFF. The CDR3 bases are TGTGCCAGCAGCGTAGCAGGGACTAGCGGCACCTACAATGAGCAGTTCTTC.

In this sample, this clonotype turned up a few times. This rearrangement joins TRBV19 to TRBJ1-4, with D tentatively TRBD1 (6 bases). There are 15 residues in the CDR3. Germline CDR1 LNHDA, CDR2 SQIVND (reference sequence). Trimming stripped 7 bases from V and 0 bases from J, with 12 bases between. The CDR3 protein is CASTDWTATNEKLFF. CDR3 bases: TGTGCCAGTACCGATTGGACAGCAACTAATGAAAAACTGTTTTTT.

This clonotype turned up a few times. The gene calls are TRBV7-8 and TRBJ1-1; D unclear. Germline loops: CDR1 SGHVS, CDR2 FQNEAQ. V lost 8 bases, J lost 1 base, and 17 bases lay in between. This CDR3 is built from 15 residues. The CDR3 region has the DNA TGTGCCAGCGAACCCTCGCTTAAGACGAACACTGAAGCTTTCTTT. It yields the protein CASEPSLKTNTEAFF.

This chain uses TRBV4-2 with TRBJ2-4; D is perhaps TRBD2 (5 bases). Germline assignment: CDR1 LGHNA and CDR2 YNFKEQ. Trimming shortened V by 3 bases and J by 0 bases, and 9 bases separated the two germline ends. The CDR3 consists of 15 residues. The CDR3 DNA reads TGTGCCAGCAGCCATGACTATTTAGCCAAAAACATTCAGTACTTC. Translated: CASSHDYLAKNIQYF.

A word on this clonotype: Mismatch with germline at one junction end may stem from a read error. V gene TRBV2 combines with J gene TRBJ2-1; D call uncertain. The CDR3 covers 12 residues. Germline lookup yields CDR1 SNHLY and CDR2 FYNNEI. The CDR3 is CASREVSDEQFF. The CDR3 DNA reads TGTGCCAGCAGGGAAGTTTCCGATGAGCAGTTCTTC.

The chain carries TRBV6-5 and TRBJ2-7; D is unclear. The CDR3 has 13 residues. V dropped 4 bases and J dropped 4 bases, with 11 bases sitting between them. Germline-derived CDR1 and CDR2 are MNHEY and SVGAGI. The CDR3 loop reads CASSSTDLYEQYF. The CDR3 DNA is TGTGCCAGCAGTTCTACGGATTTGTACGAGCAGTACTTC.

This clonotype was seen more than once but under ten times. This chain joins TRBV10-3 and TRBJ1-3; D not resolved. Deletions cut 6 bases from V and 2 bases from J, with 11 bases between. Germline CDR1 is ENHRY and CDR2 is SYGVKD. This CDR3 contains 14 residues. CDR3 region: CAISEQETGNTIYF. In nucleotides, the CDR3 is TGTGCCATCAGCGAGCAGGAGACTGGAAACACCATATATTTT.

This clonotype was picked up a small number of times. The chain carries TRBV7-8 and TRBJ2-1; 9 nucleotides match TRBD2. V lost 2 bases and J lost 10; bases outside the gene matches: 3. The CDR3 is 13 amino acids. Germline CDR1 and CDR2: SGHVS and FQNEAQ. CDR3 protein: CASSLLAGEEQFF. In DNA, the CDR3 is TGTGCCAGCAGCTTATTAGCGGGAGAGGAGCAGTTCTTC.

This clonotype was seen more than once but under ten times. The chain recombines TRBV9 with TRBJ2-1; D gene ambiguous. CDR1 SGDLS and CDR2 YYNGEE come from the germline V gene. V dropped 2 bases and J dropped 12 bases, with 12 bases sitting between them. This CDR3 has 12 residues. In DNA form, the CDR3 reads TGTGCCAGCAGCGTCCCAGACTCGGGGCAGTTCTTC. Translated: CASSVPDSGQFF. Full variable domain (missing parts from reference TRBV9 and TRBJ2-1): DSGVTQTPKHLITATGQRVTLRCSPRSGDLSVYWYQQSLDQGLQFLIQYYNGEERAKGNILERFSAQQFPDLHSELNLSSLELGDSALYFCASSVPDSGQFFGPGTRLTVL.

The CDR3 bases are TGTGCCAGCAGTTACCTTCCGGGGCCCGGGGAGCAGTACTTC. The encoded protein is CASSYLPGPGEQYF. The rearrangement uses TRBV6-5 and TRBJ2-7; possibly TRBD1 or TRBD2 for D (5 bases each). The CDR3 contains 14 residues. CDR1 and CDR2 from the germline V gene are MNHEY and SVGAGI. Trimming removed 2 bases from V and 7 bases from J, with 15 bases in between.

This clonotype was observed a handful of times. The V gene is TRBV6-6, the J gene TRBJ2-3, with no clear D. In germline, CDR1 is MNHNY, CDR2 SVGAGI (reference sequence). This CDR3 comprises 14 residues. The V end lost 5 bases, the J end lost 0 bases, and 9 bases lay between the germline ends. In nucleotides, the CDR3 is TGTGCCAGCAGTCACGAGACTAGCACAGATACGCAGTATTTT. Translated: CASSHETSTDTQYF.

The chain uses TRBV11-2 and TRBJ2-5; TRBD2 matches 11 bases. J was trimmed by 4 bases and V by 1 base; bases with no gene match: 5. This CDR3 has 16 amino acids. Per germline, CDR1 SGHAT and CDR2 FQNNGV. Written as DNA, the CDR3 is TGTGCCAGCAGCTTAGTTCTAGCGGGAGGAGGAGAGACCCAGTACTTC. It encodes CASSLVLAGGGETQYF.

The chain recombines TRBV4-2 with TRBJ2-2, with 9 nucleotides matching TRBD2. Germline CDR1 and CDR2: LGHNA and YNFKEQ. Losses at the gene ends were 1 base for V and 6 bases for J; bases not matched to a gene: 3. This CDR3 contains 15 residues. The CDR3 nucleotides are TGTGCCAGCAGCCAAGCCAGCGGGAGGTCCGGGGAGCTGTTTTTT. Residues: CASSQASGRSGELFF.

The rearrangement links TRBV27 to TRBJ2-7; weak D call: TRBD2 (5 bases). The CDR3 totals 15 residues. Per germline, CDR1 MNHEY and CDR2 SMNVEV (reference sequence). V was pared by 2 bases and J by 2 bases, with 13 bases between. CDR3 bases: TGTGCCAGCAGTTTAAGACAAGCGACTACCTACGAGCAGTACTTC. Translated: CASSLRQATTYEQYF.

This clonotype turned up a few times. J is TRBJ1-5 and V is TRBV4-1; D ambiguous. V dropped 0 bases and J dropped 6 bases, with 6 bases sitting between them. Germline values: CDR1 MGHRA, CDR2 YSYEKL. This CDR3 is 13 amino acids long. The DNA of the CDR3 is TGCGCCAGCAGCCAAGAAAGAAGTCAGCCCCAGCATTTT. Its translation is CASSQERSQPQHF.

The V call is TRBV9, the J call TRBJ2-3; D remains ambiguous. The V gene lost 0 bases and the J gene lost 0 bases, with 14 bases spanning the gap. CDR1 is SGDLS, CDR2 YYNGEE, per germline. The CDR3 covers 17 residues. The CDR3 bases are TGTGCCAGCAGCGTAGCATGGCGACCGACTAGCACAGATACGCAGTATTTT. Protein sequence: CASSVAWRPTSTDTQYF.